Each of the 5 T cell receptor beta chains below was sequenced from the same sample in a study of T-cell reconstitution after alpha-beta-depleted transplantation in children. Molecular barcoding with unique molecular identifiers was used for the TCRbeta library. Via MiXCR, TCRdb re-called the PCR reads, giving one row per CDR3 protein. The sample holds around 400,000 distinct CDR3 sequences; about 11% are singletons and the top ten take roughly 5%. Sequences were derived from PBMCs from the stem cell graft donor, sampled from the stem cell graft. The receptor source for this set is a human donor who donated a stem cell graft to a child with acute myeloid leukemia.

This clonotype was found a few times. Here the CDR3 reads CASSLSLAHTDTQYF. The CDR3, as DNA: TGCGCCAGCAGCTTGAGCCTAGCGCACACAGATACGCAGTATTTT. The chain carries TRBV5-1 and TRBJ2-3; tentative D call: TRBD2 (6 bases). This CDR3 is built from 15 residues. V shed 1 base and J shed 2 bases, with 11 bases lying between them. Germline loops: CDR1 SGHRS, CDR2 YFSETQ.

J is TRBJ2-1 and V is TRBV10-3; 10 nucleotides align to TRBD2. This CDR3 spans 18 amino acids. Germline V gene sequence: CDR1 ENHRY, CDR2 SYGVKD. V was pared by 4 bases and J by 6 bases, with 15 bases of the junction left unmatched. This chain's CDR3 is CAISAPHRSGTSANEQFF. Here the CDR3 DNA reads TGTGCCATCAGTGCTCCACACAGATCCGGGACTAGCGCCAATGAGCAGTTCTTC.

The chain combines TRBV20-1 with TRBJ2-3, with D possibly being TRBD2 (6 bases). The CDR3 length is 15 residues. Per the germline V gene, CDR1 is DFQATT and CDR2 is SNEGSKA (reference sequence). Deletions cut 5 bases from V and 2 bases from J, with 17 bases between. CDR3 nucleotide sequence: TGCAGTGCTCTGGCGGTAGCGGAGGCCACAGATACGCAGTATTTT. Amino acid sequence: CSALAVAEATDTQYF.

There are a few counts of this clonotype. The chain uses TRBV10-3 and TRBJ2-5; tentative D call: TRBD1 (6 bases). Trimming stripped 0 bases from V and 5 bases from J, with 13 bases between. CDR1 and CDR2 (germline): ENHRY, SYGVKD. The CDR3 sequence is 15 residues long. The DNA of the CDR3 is TGTGCCATCAGTGAGTCGGTCAGGGGACGCGAGACCCAGTACTTC. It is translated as CAISESVRGRETQYF.

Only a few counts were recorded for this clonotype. This CDR3 reads CASSEGWGTEAFF. In nucleotides, the CDR3 is TGTGCCAGCAGTGAGGGTTGGGGTACTGAAGCTTTCTTT. The J gene is TRBJ1-1, the V gene TRBV6-1; D ambiguous. The CDR3 is made up of 13 amino acids. Germline-derived CDR1 and CDR2 are MNHNS and SASEGT. Between the trimmed V and J ends, which lost 3 bases and 5 bases, there was a span of 10 bases.